Reported below is one T cell receptor (beta chain). The antigen it binds to is not known. No much larger clonotype is one base removed from it; base qualities were not supplied. The data were obtained in a study of PD-1 blockade in mismatch repair-deficient tumors (dated by TCRdb to 2016 to 2017). Broadly, across the study: Between late 2013 and September 2016, the trial enrolled around 91 consecutive patients with about a dozen mismatch repair-deficient cancer types, every one of whom had been previously treated and was progressing. Tumor-associated T cell clones in the peripheral blood of patients responding to PD-1 blockade were tracked using deep sequencing of TCR CDR3 regions. Findings and caveats that apply to the study as a whole: After pembrolizumab, tumor-resident clones, which were often undetectable in blood before treatment, expanded rapidly and then contracted, generally ahead of radiologic responses.

The time point label here, explained by the study, means: peripheral blood 12 weeks after first pembrolizumab dose. For every enrolled patient, mismatch repair deficiency was confirmed by either polymerase chain reaction or immunohistochemistry. TCR sequencing was performed for a few patients who responded to pembrolizumab therapy. The phase II trial prospectively tested pembrolizumab PD-1 blockade in advanced mismatch repair-deficient cancers regardless of tissue of origin. Serial peripheral blood T cell samples were collected before and at multiple times after starting PD-1 blockade. The timing of each blood sample was reported as weeks after the first dose of pembrolizumab. There are 15 amino acids in the CDR3, from cysteine to phenylalanine inclusive. Of all the DNA, just the CDR3 is kept, 45 bases in frame from base 1. CDR1 and CDR2, per the germline V gene (reference sequence), are MNHNY and SVGAGI. V sheds 6 bases and J sheds 3 bases, leaving 15 bases between their ends.

Library prep was done by the immunoSEQ multiplex PCR assay. This is the immuneACCESS table as TCRdb keeps it, with only in-frame sequences that have V and J called. A part of the clones is gone; compared with another copy, unresolved V genes explain less than half, and the rest is unexplained. This sample gives roughly 84,000 clones in total; about 84% of them show up just once. The ten largest clones take up under 3% of the sample. The receptor's source is an adult with mismatch repair-deficient cancer. In this chain, TRBV6-6 is recombined with TRBJ1-5; TRBD1 might be the D gene, on 5 matching bases. Specimen: peripheral blood, collected 12 weeks after starting pembrolizumab. The encoded CDR3 is CASSELGANNQPQHF. The sequenced DNA: TGTGCCAGCAGCGAATTAGGGGCTAACAATCAGCCCCAGCATTTT.